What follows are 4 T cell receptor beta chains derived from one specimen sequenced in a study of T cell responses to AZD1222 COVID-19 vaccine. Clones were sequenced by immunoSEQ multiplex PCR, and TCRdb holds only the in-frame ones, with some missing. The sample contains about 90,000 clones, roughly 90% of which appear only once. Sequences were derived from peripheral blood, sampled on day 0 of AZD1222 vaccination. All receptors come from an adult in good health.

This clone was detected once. CDR3 protein: CASSPNSRTEAFF. The DNA of the CDR3 is TGTGCCAGCTCACCTAATTCCAGGACAGAAGCTTTCTTT. The rearrangement links TRBV18 to TRBJ1-1; possibly TRBD1 for D (5 bases). V lost 3 bases, J lost 8 bases, and 13 bases lay in between. Germline CDR1 KGHSH, CDR2 LQKENI. CDR3 length: 13 amino acids.

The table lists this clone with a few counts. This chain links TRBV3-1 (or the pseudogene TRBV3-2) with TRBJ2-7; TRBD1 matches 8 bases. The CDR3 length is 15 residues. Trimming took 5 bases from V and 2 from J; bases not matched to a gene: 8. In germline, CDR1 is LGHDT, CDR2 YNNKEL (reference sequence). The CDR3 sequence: CASSFAGGTAYEQYF. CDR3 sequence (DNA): TGTGCCAGCAGCTTCGCAGGGGGCACCGCCTACGAGCAGTACTTC.

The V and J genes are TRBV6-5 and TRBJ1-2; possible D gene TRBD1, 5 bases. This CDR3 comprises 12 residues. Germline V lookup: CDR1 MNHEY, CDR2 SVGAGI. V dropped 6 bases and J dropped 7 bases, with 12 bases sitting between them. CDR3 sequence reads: CASRSPGFGYTF. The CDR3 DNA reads TGTGCCAGCAGGAGCCCAGGGTTTGGCTACACCTTC.

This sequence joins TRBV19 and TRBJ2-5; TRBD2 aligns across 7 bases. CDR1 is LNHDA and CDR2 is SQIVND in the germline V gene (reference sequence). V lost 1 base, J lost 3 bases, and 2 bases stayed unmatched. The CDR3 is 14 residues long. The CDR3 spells CASSIGREEETQYF. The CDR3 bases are TGTGCCAGTAGTATAGGACGGGAGGAAGAGACCCAGTACTTC.